The rows below give T cell receptor beta chains drawn from one sample of a study of shared T cell receptors in the human thymus. Here immunoSEQ multiplex PCR was the method, and the copy in TCRdb shows in-frame clones only, minus some. The table includes hundreds of thousands of clones, around 87% detected once. The data also belong to a second study, concerning human thymus T cells.

Sequencing was carried out using thymocytes. These receptors came from a boy in the first two years of life with a congenital heart defect. Each CDR3 is given with its conserved first and last residue. Fields, in order: D gene, clone size, J gene, V gene, CDR3 protein, CDR3 DNA. D genes are given only for firm matches. Clone size is given for some rows only: seen once, a few or many times, or a class if the clone is expanded.

d_gene: NA
abundance: NA
j_gene: TRBJ2-3
v_gene: TRBV4-3
CDR3aa: CASSQDSDHTDTQYF
CDR3nt: TGCGCCAGCAGCCAAGACAGCGACCACACAGATACGCAGTATTTT

d_gene: NA
abundance: NA
j_gene: TRBJ2-2
v_gene: TRBV5-1
CDR3aa: CASSLGGGPLGELFF
CDR3nt: TGCGCCAGCAGCTTAGGGGGAGGGCCGCTTGGGGAGCTGTTTTTT

d_gene: NA
abundance: once
j_gene: TRBJ1-1
v_gene: TRBV7-2
CDR3aa: CASSLEAGINTEAFF
CDR3nt: TGTGCCAGCAGCTTAGAAGCGGGGATAAACACTGAAGCTTTCTTT

d_gene: TRBD1
abundance: NA
j_gene: TRBJ1-1
v_gene: TRBV18
CDR3aa: CASSRTGSNTEAFF
CDR3nt: TGTGCCAGCTCACGGACAGGGTCGAACACTGAAGCTTTCTTT

d_gene: NA
abundance: NA
j_gene: TRBJ1-2
v_gene: TRBV7-2
CDR3aa: CASSLYPIANYGYTF
CDR3nt: TGTGCCAGCAGCTTATACCCCATAGCTAACTATGGCTACACCTTC

d_gene: NA
abundance: NA
j_gene: TRBJ2-7
v_gene: TRBV9
CDR3aa: CASSDRGSGSGEQYF
CDR3nt: TGTGCCAGCAGTGACCGGGGGAGCGGGTCCGGCGAGCAGTACTTC

d_gene: TRBD2
abundance: NA
j_gene: TRBJ2-1
v_gene: TRBV2
CDR3aa: CASKRLAEAYNEQFF
CDR3nt: TGTGCCAGCAAACGACTAGCGGAAGCCTACAATGAGCAGTTCTTC

d_gene: NA
abundance: NA
j_gene: TRBJ2-5
v_gene: TRBV27
CDR3aa: CASSLGGAETQYF
CDR3nt: TGTGCCAGCAGTTTAGGAGGCGCTGAGACCCAGTACTTC

d_gene: TRBD2
abundance: NA
j_gene: TRBJ2-2
v_gene: TRBV4-3
CDR3aa: CASSQEVGKRGHGELFF
CDR3nt: TGCGCCAGCAGCCAAGAGGTTGGCAAGCGGGGGCACGGGGAGCTGTTTTTT

d_gene: NA
abundance: NA
j_gene: TRBJ2-7
v_gene: TRBV27
CDR3aa: CASSPNPGSYEQYF
CDR3nt: TGTGCCAGCAGCCCAAACCCAGGATCCTACGAGCAGTACTTC

d_gene: NA
abundance: once
j_gene: TRBJ2-2
v_gene: TRBV15
CDR3aa: CATSRERLQGAGELFF
CDR3nt: TGTGCCACCAGCAGAGAGAGACTACAGGGAGCCGGGGAGCTGTTTTTT

d_gene: NA
abundance: NA
j_gene: TRBJ2-1
v_gene: TRBV29-1
CDR3aa: CSVWQGPSYDPYNEQFF
CDR3nt: TGCAGCGTTTGGCAGGGCCCCTCTTACGATCCATACAATGAGCAGTTCTTC

d_gene: NA
abundance: NA
j_gene: TRBJ2-7
v_gene: TRBV28
CDR3aa: CASSFRDSRYEQYF
CDR3nt: TGTGCCAGCAGTTTCCGGGACTCCCGTTACGAGCAGTACTTC

d_gene: NA
abundance: NA
j_gene: TRBJ1-2
v_gene: TRBV10-3
CDR3aa: CAINAGTNYGYTF
CDR3nt: TGTGCCATCAACGCAGGCACTAACTATGGCTACACCTTC

d_gene: NA
abundance: few
j_gene: TRBJ2-7
v_gene: TRBV29-1
CDR3aa: CSVASRATYEQYF
CDR3nt: TGCAGCGTGGCGTCCAGGGCAACCTACGAGCAGTACTTC

d_gene: TRBD1
abundance: NA
j_gene: TRBJ1-2
v_gene: TRBV2
CDR3aa: CASTFLTGNYGYTF
CDR3nt: TGTGCCAGCACTTTCCTGACAGGGAACTATGGCTACACCTTC

d_gene: NA
abundance: NA
j_gene: TRBJ2-7
v_gene: TRBV29-1
CDR3aa: CSGQLGSSYEQYF
CDR3nt: TGCAGCGGTCAACTTGGGAGCTCCTACGAGCAGTACTTC

d_gene: TRBD1
abundance: NA
j_gene: TRBJ1-1
v_gene: TRBV28
CDR3aa: CASSRTGPDTNTEAFF
CDR3nt: TGTGCCAGCAGTCGGACAGGGCCGGATACGAACACTGAAGCTTTCTTT

d_gene: TRBD1
abundance: few
j_gene: TRBJ2-7
v_gene: TRBV19
CDR3aa: CASSTGDRVGEQYF
CDR3nt: TGTGCCAGTAGTACCGGCGACAGGGTGGGGGAGCAGTACTTC

d_gene: NA
abundance: once
j_gene: TRBJ1-5
v_gene: TRBV2
CDR3aa: CASSGRDSNQPQHF
CDR3nt: TGTGCCAGCAGTGGGAGGGATAGCAATCAGCCCCAGCATTTT

d_gene: NA
abundance: NA
j_gene: TRBJ1-6
v_gene: TRBV4-3
CDR3aa: CASSLTGWDNSPLHF
CDR3nt: TGCGCCAGCAGCCTCACAGGGTGGGATAATTCACCCCTCCACTTT

d_gene: TRBD2
abundance: once
j_gene: TRBJ2-1
v_gene: TRBV29-1
CDR3aa: CSVSSGRNEQFF
CDR3nt: TGCAGCGTTTCTAGCGGCAGAAATGAGCAGTTCTTC

d_gene: NA
abundance: few
j_gene: TRBJ1-5
v_gene: TRBV19
CDR3aa: CASSDREIGNQPQHF
CDR3nt: TGTGCCAGTAGCGACAGAGAAATCGGCAATCAGCCCCAGCATTTT

d_gene: NA
abundance: NA
j_gene: TRBJ1-2
v_gene: TRBV9
CDR3aa: CASSVGSGYGYTF
CDR3nt: TGTGCCAGCAGCGTAGGGTCAGGGTATGGCTACACCTTC

d_gene: NA
abundance: NA
j_gene: TRBJ2-7
v_gene: TRBV19
CDR3aa: CASSPNRDNSYEQYF
CDR3nt: TGTGCCAGTAGTCCCAACAGGGACAACTCCTACGAGCAGTACTTC

d_gene: NA
abundance: once
j_gene: TRBJ1-2
v_gene: TRBV7-9
CDR3aa: CASSLAPGRDGYTF
CDR3nt: TGTGCCAGCAGCTTGGCCCCCGGGAGGGATGGCTACACCTTC

d_gene: NA
abundance: NA
j_gene: TRBJ2-3
v_gene: TRBV7-9
CDR3aa: CASSPPLAKLSTDTQYF
CDR3nt: TGTGCCAGCAGCCCACCTCTAGCGAAACTTAGCACAGATACGCAGTATTTT

d_gene: NA
abundance: NA
j_gene: TRBJ1-1
v_gene: TRBV7-9
CDR3aa: CASSRSTEAFF
CDR3nt: TGTGCCAGCAGCCGGAGCACTGAAGCTTTCTTT

d_gene: NA
abundance: NA
j_gene: TRBJ2-2
v_gene: TRBV27
CDR3aa: CASSLLGGGVGNTGELFF
CDR3nt: TGTGCCAGCAGTTTATTGGGCGGAGGGGTGGGGAACACCGGGGAGCTGTTTTTT

d_gene: NA
abundance: NA
j_gene: TRBJ1-1
v_gene: TRBV20-1
CDR3aa: CSARGDYEAFF
CDR3nt: TGCAGTGCTAGAGGGGACTATGAAGCTTTCTTT

d_gene: TRBD1
abundance: NA
j_gene: TRBJ2-1
v_gene: TRBV2
CDR3aa: CASTEGGQGYNEQFF
CDR3nt: TGTGCCAGCACCGAAGGGGGACAGGGATACAATGAGCAGTTCTTC

d_gene: TRBD1
abundance: NA
j_gene: TRBJ2-1
v_gene: TRBV12-5
CDR3aa: CASDQGGDEQFF
CDR3nt: TGTGCTAGTGACCAAGGGGGCGATGAGCAGTTCTTC

d_gene: NA
abundance: NA
j_gene: TRBJ2-5
v_gene: TRBV4-3
CDR3aa: CASSPKSQWTPNQETQYF
CDR3nt: TGCGCCAGCAGCCCGAAATCCCAGTGGACACCCAATCAAGAGACCCAGTACTTC

d_gene: NA
abundance: NA
j_gene: TRBJ1-5
v_gene: TRBV27
CDR3aa: CASRPHKSNQPQHF
CDR3nt: TGTGCCAGCAGACCTCACAAGAGCAATCAGCCCCAGCATTTT

d_gene: NA
abundance: few
j_gene: TRBJ2-5
v_gene: TRBV7-9
CDR3aa: CASSRTREKQETQYF
CDR3nt: TGTGCCAGCAGTCGAACTCGGGAGAAACAAGAGACCCAGTACTTC

d_gene: TRBD2
abundance: NA
j_gene: TRBJ2-7
v_gene: TRBV5-4
CDR3aa: CASSLTSGPLLSYEQYF
CDR3nt: TGTGCCAGCAGTCTGACTAGCGGTCCCCTACTTTCCTACGAGCAGTACTTC

d_gene: NA
abundance: NA
j_gene: TRBJ2-7
v_gene: TRBV27
CDR3aa: CASSSPGPWREQYF
CDR3nt: TGTGCCAGCAGCTCCCCGGGCCCCTGGAGGGAGCAGTACTTC

d_gene: NA
abundance: NA
j_gene: TRBJ1-3
v_gene: TRBV9
CDR3aa: CASSPPTRGNTIYF
CDR3nt: TGTGCCAGCAGCCCACCGACGAGGGGAAACACCATATATTTT

d_gene: TRBD1
abundance: once
j_gene: TRBJ1-6
v_gene: TRBV27
CDR3aa: CASAMDRGRSPLHF
CDR3nt: TGTGCCAGCGCCATGGACAGGGGGCGTTCACCCCTCCACTTT

d_gene: TRBD1
abundance: NA
j_gene: TRBJ2-7
v_gene: TRBV6-5
CDR3aa: CASSYRGPQGGYEQYF
CDR3nt: TGTGCCAGCAGTTATCGCGGCCCACAGGGGGGCTACGAGCAGTACTTC

d_gene: NA
abundance: NA
j_gene: TRBJ1-1
v_gene: TRBV20-1
CDR3aa: CSAFSEAFF
CDR3nt: TGCAGTGCTTTCTCTGAAGCTTTCTTT

d_gene: TRBD1
abundance: NA
j_gene: TRBJ2-5
v_gene: TRBV9
CDR3aa: CASSGQGAGETQYF
CDR3nt: TGTGCCAGCAGCGGACAGGGGGCGGGTGAGACCCAGTACTTC

d_gene: NA
abundance: NA
j_gene: TRBJ1-6
v_gene: TRBV7-3
CDR3aa: CASSSGTGNSPLHF
CDR3nt: TGTGCCAGCAGCTCTGGAACAGGGAATTCACCCCTCCACTTT

d_gene: TRBD2
abundance: NA
j_gene: TRBJ2-2
v_gene: TRBV28
CDR3aa: CASSQVAGENTGELFF
CDR3nt: TGTGCCAGCAGTCAAGTAGCGGGGGAGAACACCGGGGAGCTGTTTTTT

d_gene: NA
abundance: NA
j_gene: TRBJ1-1
v_gene: TRBV4-3
CDR3aa: CASSQGRGEAFF
CDR3nt: TGCGCCAGCAGCCAAGGGAGGGGTGAAGCTTTCTTT

d_gene: TRBD2
abundance: NA
j_gene: TRBJ2-1
v_gene: TRBV6-5
CDR3aa: CASRVSGVLPNEQFF
CDR3nt: TGTGCCAGCAGGGTTAGCGGGGTCCTCCCCAATGAGCAGTTCTTC

d_gene: NA
abundance: NA
j_gene: TRBJ2-7
v_gene: TRBV28
CDR3aa: CASRPGLNYEQYF
CDR3nt: TGTGCCAGCAGACCCGGACTGAACTACGAGCAGTACTTC

d_gene: TRBD1
abundance: NA
j_gene: TRBJ1-4
v_gene: TRBV6-5
CDR3aa: CASSYHGQGKGKLFF
CDR3nt: TGTGCCAGCAGTTACCACGGACAGGGGAAGGGAAAACTGTTTTTT

d_gene: NA
abundance: NA
j_gene: TRBJ2-3
v_gene: TRBV14
CDR3aa: CASSQDLSYTQYF
CDR3nt: TGTGCCAGCAGCCAAGATCTAAGCTATACGCAGTATTTT

d_gene: NA
abundance: NA
j_gene: TRBJ1-5
v_gene: TRBV4-1
CDR3aa: CASSQDRPPRAQPQHF
CDR3nt: TGCGCCAGCAGCCAAGATCGTCCCCCCAGGGCTCAGCCCCAGCATTTT

d_gene: TRBD2
abundance: NA
j_gene: TRBJ2-1
v_gene: TRBV11-2
CDR3aa: CASSLDARGANEQFF
CDR3nt: TGTGCCAGCAGCTTAGATGCGCGGGGGGCAAATGAGCAGTTCTTC

d_gene: TRBD1
abundance: NA
j_gene: TRBJ2-7
v_gene: TRBV28
CDR3aa: CASSSRDSGSYEQYF
CDR3nt: TGTGCCAGCAGCAGCCGGGACAGTGGGTCCTACGAGCAGTACTTC

d_gene: TRBD1
abundance: NA
j_gene: TRBJ1-1
v_gene: TRBV27
CDR3aa: CASSLGPGDRGMNTEAFF
CDR3nt: TGTGCCAGCAGTTTAGGTCCGGGGGACAGGGGTATGAACACTGAAGCTTTCTTT

d_gene: NA
abundance: NA
j_gene: TRBJ1-5
v_gene: TRBV6-1
CDR3aa: CASSESRTETNQPQHF
CDR3nt: TGTGCCAGCAGTGAATCCCGGACAGAAACTAATCAGCCCCAGCATTTT

d_gene: NA
abundance: NA
j_gene: TRBJ1-1
v_gene: TRBV2
CDR3aa: CASSPGGWGTEAFF
CDR3nt: TGTGCCAGCAGCCCCGGGGGGTGGGGAACTGAAGCTTTCTTT

d_gene: TRBD1
abundance: NA
j_gene: TRBJ1-5
v_gene: TRBV6-5
CDR3aa: CASKLTGKGNQPQHF
CDR3nt: TGTGCCAGCAAACTGACAGGGAAGGGCAATCAGCCCCAGCATTTT